Each of the 30 T cell receptor beta chains below was sequenced from the same sample in a study of T cells in Graves' hyperthyroidism and ophthalmopathy. RNA transcripts yielded amplified TCR beta CDR3 regions. A set of HTBI primers served as the primers for a first-round RT-PCR of the TCR CDR3. TCRdb re-derived calls from the multiplex PCR reads in MiXCR, one entry per CDR3 protein. The table has around 350,000 distinct CDR3 sequences, roughly 15% seen once. The material sequenced was blood. These receptors originate from a woman in her sixties with Graves' ophthalmopathy.

A note on this clonotype: A much larger clone differs by one base, so this may be a read error. The rearrangement joins TRBV11-2 to TRBJ2-2, with TRBD1 matching over 8 bases. The CDR3 is made up of 14 amino acids. From germline, CDR1 is SGHAT and CDR2 FQNNGV. In DNA, the CDR3 is TGTGCCAGCAGCTCCCAGGGGGCCACCGGGGGGCTGTTTTTT. This sequence encodes CASSSQGATGGLFF.

As regards this clonotype: As the CDR3 is not closed by the conserved phenylalanine or tryptophan, this likely results from a read error. This chain connects TRBV14 to TRBJ2-7; no clear D gene. The CDR3 is 12 amino acids. Germline assignment: CDR1 SGHDN and CDR2 FVKESK. Between the trimmed V and J ends, which lost 1 base and 4 bases, there was a span of 5 bases. The CDR3: CASSQVWYEQYL. DNA for the CDR3: TGTGCCAGCAGCCAAGTCTGGTACGAGCAGTACCTC.

The chain recombines TRBV6-1 with TRBJ2-1; 16 bases map to TRBD2. In germline, CDR1 is MNHNS, CDR2 SASEGT. V was clipped by 5 bases and J by 10 bases; unmatched bases: 14. This CDR3 has 18 amino acids. The CDR3 region has the DNA TGTGCCAGCAGTACACGCCGTGGGACTAGCGGGAGGGCCGGGGAGCAGTTCTTC. Amino acid sequence: CASSTRRGTSGRAGEQFF.

The chain is built from TRBV6-2 or TRBV6-3 and TRBJ2-1; 7 nucleotides align to TRBD2. The V and J ends lost 0 bases and 8 bases, in that order; junction bases with no gene match: 10. The CDR3 is 16 amino acids. The germline CDR1 and CDR2 sequences are MNHEY and SVGEGT. In DNA form, the CDR3 reads TGTGCCAGCAGTTACTCGAGTGGGAGGGCGTTGGATGAGCAGTTCTTC. Its translation is CASSYSSGRALDEQFF.

This clonotype was recorded at least ten times. The chain employs TRBV11-2 and TRBJ2-1; TRBD1 matches 7 bases. Germline CDR1 is SGHAT and CDR2 is FQNNGV. The CDR3 loop spans 15 amino acids. Unmatched junction bases numbered 8, after V lost 5 bases and J lost 4 bases. The CDR3 protein is CASSAATGKYNEQFF. The CDR3 DNA reads as TGTGCCAGCAGCGCCGCGACAGGGAAATACAATGAGCAGTTCTTC.

This clonotype was counted between two and nine times. V and J are TRBV27 and TRBJ1-3; 8 nucleotides line up with TRBD1. This CDR3 has 14 amino acids. CDR1 is MNHEY and CDR2 is SMNVEV in the germline V gene (reference sequence). The V gene end was trimmed by 6 bases and the J gene end by 2 bases; junction bases not matched to a gene: 3. DNA for the CDR3: TGTGCCAGCAGAGGGACAGGTCCTGGAAACACCATATATTTT. It translates to CASRGTGPGNTIYF.

The V gene is TRBV16, the J gene TRBJ1-1; no clear D. The length of the CDR3 is 14 residues. The germline V gene has CDR1 KGHSY and CDR2 FQNENV. V lost 3 bases and J 4 bases, leaving 12 bases between the germline ends. The CDR3 reads CASSQTPRSTEAFF. CDR3 coding DNA: TGTGCCAGCAGCCAGACCCCGAGGAGCACTGAAGCTTTCTTT.

This clonotype was seen more than once but under ten times. V and J are TRBV7-7 and TRBJ2-3, with TRBD2 as a possible D gene (5 bases). With 1 base removed from V and 5 bases from J, the gap between germline ends came to 13 bases. This CDR3 has 15 amino acids. Germline CDR1 is SSHAT and CDR2 is FNYEAQ (reference sequence). The CDR3 spells CASSLGRTAGDTQYF. For the CDR3, the DNA is TGTGCCAGCAGCTTAGGACGTACGGCGGGAGATACGCAGTATTTT.

In the case of this clonotype: A read error may explain this, as a much larger clone is one base away. The chain has TRBV4-2 and TRBJ2-5; 7 bases map to TRBD2. Germline V lookup: CDR1 LGHNA, CDR2 YNFKEQ. CDR3 length: 12 residues. The CDR3 bases are TGTGCCAGCAGGCAAGCGGGGGAGACCCAGTACTTC. Encoded protein: CASRQAGETQYF.

CDR3 bases: TGCGCCAGCAGCCCACAGGGAATGGGGGCCTACGAGCAGTACTTC. Protein sequence: CASSPQGMGAYEQYF. This chain uses TRBV5-1 with TRBJ2-7, with D possibly TRBD1 on 6 matching bases. Trimming took 4 bases from V and 2 from J, leaving 16 bases between them. Germline V CDR1 and CDR2: SGHRS, YFSETQ. This CDR3 has 15 residues.

The chain combines TRBV6-1 with TRBJ1-1; unclear D gene. The V end was cut by 8 bases, the J end by 5 bases, with 6 bases between. In germline, CDR1 is MNHNS, CDR2 SASEGT. This CDR3 region has 10 residues. In DNA form, the CDR3 reads TGTGCCAGCGGGAGGACTGAAGCTTTCTTT. Translated, it gives CASGRTEAFF.

Concerning this clonotype: One base away lies a much larger clone, so this may be a sequencing read error. Since the CDR3 does not end with the conserved phenylalanine or tryptophan, this likely comes from a read error. The chain has TRBV7-2 and TRBJ2-7; D not resolved. CDR1 is SGHTA and CDR2 is FQGNSA in the germline V gene. Between the trimmed V and J ends, which lost 4 bases and 6 bases, there was a span of 13 bases. This CDR3 contains 13 residues. The CDR3 sequence is CASSSSRYGEQYL. CDR3 nucleotides: TGTGCCAGCAGCTCTTCAAGGTATGGCGAGCAGTACCTC.

Many counts were recorded for this clonotype. This rearrangement joins TRBV7-9 to TRBJ1-1, with D hard to call. From germline, CDR1 is SEHNR and CDR2 FQNEAQ (reference sequence). V dropped 2 bases and J dropped 1 base, with 5 bases sitting between them. The CDR3 has 13 amino acids. This CDR3 reads CASSLNQNTEAFF. CDR3 DNA: TGTGCCAGCAGCTTAAACCAGAACACTGAAGCTTTCTTT.

The genes are TRBV7-2 and TRBJ1-2, with D perhaps matching TRBD1 (6 bases). V was cut by 6 bases and J by 1 base, with 12 bases left in between. The CDR3 covers 14 residues. The germline CDR1 and CDR2 sequences are SGHTA and FQGNSA. The chain's CDR3 is CASSRWTDNYGYTF. CDR3 sequence (DNA): TGTGCCAGCAGTCGATGGACAGATAACTATGGCTACACCTTC.

In this sample, this clonotype turned up many times. CDR3 sequence reads: CASCIDNSNQPQHF. The DNA for the CDR3 is TGTGCCAGCTGTATAGATAATAGCAATCAGCCCCAGCATTTT. The chain couples TRBV2 to TRBJ1-5, with D unclear. Trimming took 8 bases from V and 0 from J, leaving 11 bases between them. Germline V gene data show CDR1 as SNHLY and CDR2 as FYNNEI. The CDR3 contains 14 residues.

This clonotype was recorded a few times. The chain recombines TRBV18 with TRBJ2-6, with 8 bases identical to TRBD2. This CDR3 is built from 17 residues. V dropped 0 bases and J dropped 3; count of bases not matched to a gene: 4. CDR1 is KGHSH and CDR2 is LQKENI in the germline V gene. The CDR3 sequence is CASSPPSGGVGANVLTF. The DNA of the CDR3 is TGTGCCAGCTCACCACCGAGCGGGGGCGTTGGGGCCAACGTCCTGACTTTC.

The sample holds many counts of this clonotype. V usage is TRBV27 and J usage is TRBJ1-5; 8 bases are shared with TRBD1. With 6 bases clipped from V and 6 bases from J, the junction kept 10 bases outside the gene matches. Germline V gene data show CDR1 as MNHEY and CDR2 as SMNVEV (reference sequence). The CDR3 contains 15 residues. CDR3 in amino acids: CASSTTGALSQPQHF. CDR3 nucleotides: TGTGCCAGCAGCACGACAGGGGCGCTAAGTCAGCCCCAGCATTTT.

At least ten counts were recorded for this clonotype. This sequence joins TRBV3-1 and TRBJ2-7; D is possibly TRBD2 (6 bases). CDR1 LGHDT and CDR2 YNNKEL come from the germline V gene (reference sequence). The germline V and J ends were trimmed by 4 bases and 3 bases, with 19 bases remaining between them. The CDR3 consists of 16 residues. This CDR3 is CASSPMAGTRGYEQYF. CDR3 nucleotide sequence: TGTGCCAGCAGCCCCATGGCGGGGACTCGGGGCTACGAGCAGTACTTC.

The chain has TRBV5-6 and TRBJ2-7; 9 positions match TRBD1. Losses at the gene ends were 4 bases for V and 6 bases for J; bases not matched to a gene: 8. The germline CDR1 and CDR2 sequences are SGHDT and YYEEEE. The CDR3 contains 14 residues. CDR3 nucleotides: TGTGCCAGCAGCCGTCCCGGGACAGGGCTCGAGCAGTACTTC. Its protein product is CASSRPGTGLEQYF.

This clonotype was detected only a few times. J is TRBJ1-5 and V is TRBV6-1; tentative D call: TRBD1 (5 bases). Trimming pared 6 bases from V and 0 bases from J, leaving 18 bases between. CDR1 is MNHNS, CDR2 SASEGT, per germline. CDR3 length: 17 residues. The CDR3 region is CASSSTTDSDSNQPQHF. As DNA, the CDR3 is TGTGCCAGCAGCTCCACAACCGACAGTGATAGCAATCAGCCCCAGCATTTT.

This clonotype was recorded many times. V and J are TRBV30 and TRBJ2-2, with 7 bases identical to TRBD2. The germline gives CDR1 GTSNPN, CDR2 SVGIG (reference sequence). This CDR3 has 15 residues. Trimming removed 2 bases from V and 6 bases from J; junction bases left unmatched: 9. CDR3 DNA: TGTGCCTGGAGTCTGGGAGGGAGCCTCGCCGGGGAGCTGTTTTTT. This gives the protein CAWSLGGSLAGELFF.

This clonotype was counted ten times or more. The genes are TRBV6-2 or TRBV6-3 and TRBJ2-2; 10 nucleotides agree with TRBD1. The CDR3 covers 15 residues. V lost 6 bases and J lost 5; bases outside the gene matches: 6. Germline V gives CDR1 MNHEY, CDR2 SVGEGT. The DNA for the CDR3 is TGTGCCAGCAGAGGACAGGGGGAGTCGACCGGGGAGCTGTTTTTT. Translated: CASRGQGESTGELFF.

This clonotype showed up many times. V and J are TRBV6-1 and TRBJ2-1; TRBD2 might be the D (5 bases). The V end was cut by 8 bases, the J end by 0 bases, with 14 bases between. CDR1 and CDR2 from the germline V gene are MNHNS and SASEGT. There are 15 residues in the CDR3. The CDR3 sequence: CASQPDWSSYNEQFF. In DNA, the CDR3 is TGTGCCAGCCAACCGGACTGGAGCTCCTACAATGAGCAGTTCTTC.

The table lists this clonotype with many counts. The CDR3 sequence is CASSRRGAGSTDTQYF. The CDR3 DNA follows: TGTGCCAGCAGTCGCCGGGGAGCGGGGAGCACAGATACGCAGTATTTT. V usage is TRBV6-1 and J usage is TRBJ2-3; 7 bases agree with TRBD2. Germline-derived CDR1 and CDR2 are MNHNS and SASEGT. The CDR3 contains 16 residues. J lost 0 bases, V lost 5 bases, and 8 bases had no gene match.

The sample holds a few counts of this clonotype. The chain joins TRBV12-3 or TRBV12-4 to TRBJ2-7, with 11 positions matching TRBD1. The CDR3 loop spans 15 amino acids. Trimming at V came to 3 bases and at J to 3 bases, leaving 4 bases not matched to a gene. As DNA, the CDR3 is TGTGCCAGCAGTTTTCCCGGGACAGGGGGCTACGAGCAGTACTTC. This encodes CASSFPGTGGYEQYF.

The table lists this clonotype with many counts. This chain uses TRBV12-3 or TRBV12-4 with TRBJ2-7; 9 nucleotides match TRBD1. This CDR3 region has 16 residues. V shed 2 bases, J shed 1 base, and the junction held 6 bases outside the gene matches. CDR3: CASSLRFGTGSYEQYF. The CDR3 DNA reads as TGTGCCAGCAGTTTAAGATTCGGGACAGGGTCCTACGAGCAGTACTTC.

This clonotype has just a few counts. V gene TRBV9 combines with J gene TRBJ2-1, with 7 bases matching TRBD2. With V trimmed by 0 bases and J by 0 bases, 6 bases remained unmatched. The CDR3 is made up of 17 amino acids. Germline V CDR1 and CDR2: SGDLS, YYNGEE. CDR3 coding DNA: TGTGCCAGCAGCGTAGGGCGGGAGACCAGCTCCTACAATGAGCAGTTCTTC. Protein sequence: CASSVGRETSSYNEQFF.

A few counts support this clonotype. The chain carries TRBV28 and TRBJ1-4; D possibly corresponds to TRBD1 (5 bases). CDR1 and CDR2 from the germline V gene are MDHEN and SYDVKM. The CDR3 consists of 16 residues. Deletions cut 6 bases from V and 0 bases from J, with 14 bases between. CDR3 region: CASRPGTDATNEKLFF. The CDR3 DNA follows: TGTGCCAGCAGGCCCGGGACTGACGCAACTAATGAAAAACTGTTTTTT.

There are many counts of this clonotype. This chain connects TRBV20-1 to TRBJ2-1, with no clear D. The CDR3 extends over 14 amino acids. Trimming removed 6 bases at V and 8 bases at J, with 20 bases between. Germline assignment: CDR1 DFQATT and CDR2 SNEGSKA (reference sequence). CDR3 bases: TGCAGTGCCCCTCCAGCAGGAAGTACATATGAGCAGTTCTTC. Translating it yields CSAPPAGSTYEQFF.

This chain links TRBV29-1 with TRBJ2-1; 8 bases match TRBD2. With 6 bases clipped from V and 4 bases from J, the junction kept 8 bases outside the gene matches. Per germline, CDR1 SQVTM and CDR2 ANQGSEA. This CDR3 spans 14 amino acids. CDR3 DNA sequence: TGCAGCGTCCCGGGACTAGTGGGATACAATGAGCAGTTCTTC. It encodes CSVPGLVGYNEQFF.